This T cell receptor beta chain appears in the sequencing data of a study of CD8 T cells in Susac syndrome. CDR1 KGHSH and CDR2 LQKENI come from the germline V gene. Between the trimmed V and J ends, which lost 4 bases and 6 bases, there was a span of 6 bases. The CDR3 loop spans 12 amino acids. A few counts support this clonotype. After extraction with the RNeasy kit, roughly 0.45 to 1 ug of the RNA was reverse transcribed using random hexamers. TCR beta CDR3 was amplified by immunoSEQ covering 54 Vbeta and 13 Jbeta. TCRdb re-analysed the immunoSEQ multiplex PCR reads in MiXCR, keeping a single row per CDR3 protein. The sample includes about 200,000 distinct CDR3 sequences, 90% to 95% of them seen just once.

This TCR derives from a human donor with Susac syndrome. The genes are TRBV18 and TRBJ2-2, with a weak D call TRBD2 (5 bases). The sequencing input was CD4+ T cells from PBMCs. The CDR3 nucleotides read TGTGCCAGCTCACTGGAGGCCGGGGAGCTGTTTTTT. Translation: CASSLEAGELFF.